In its sample, the clone carrying this T cell receptor beta chain was seen a few times. Its antigen is not identified. These data originate in a study of molecular identifiers for immune sequencing clone quantification. On the study more broadly: Replicate experiments took RNA from 20,000 or 100,000 naive CD8 cells, divided it five ways and sequenced four.

Naive CD8 T cells underwent sorting with the CD8+CD4-CCR7+CD45RA+ definition. Findings and caveats of the study: Whereas clones above 20 RNA copies held under 1% of naive-cell molecules, they held over 97% of effector molecules.

Trimming pared 1 base from V and 6 bases from J, leaving 13 bases between. In germline, CDR1 is SGHRS, CDR2 YFSETQ. This CDR3 comprises 15 residues. Previously described methods and listed TCR primers produced bulk TCR libraries. One entry per CDR3 protein, called by TCRdb with MiXCR from the PCR reads. The table lists some 650,000 distinct CDR3 sequences, about 20% of them singletons. The clonotype originates from a human donor in good health. Some libraries in this study had Jurkat cell RNA spiked in. Sequencing input: naive CD8+ T cells from blood, with Jurkat cell RNA spiked in. Subset meaning: FACS-sorted CD8+CD4-CCR7+CD45RA+ naive T cells. The V gene is TRBV5-1, the J gene TRBJ2-2; possible D gene TRBD1, 6 bases. CDR3 loop: CASSLRPGVPGELFF. CDR3 nucleotides: TGCGCCAGCAGCTTGAGGCCAGGGGTCCCCGGGGAGCTGTTTTTT. Together with reference TRBV5-1 and TRBJ2-2, the CDR3 gives the full variable domain: KAGVTQTPRYLIKTRGQQVTLSCSPISGHRSVSWYQQTPGQGLQFLFEYFSETQRNKGNFPGRFSGRQFSNSRSEMNVSTLELGDSALYLCASSLRPGVPGELFFGEGSRLTVL.